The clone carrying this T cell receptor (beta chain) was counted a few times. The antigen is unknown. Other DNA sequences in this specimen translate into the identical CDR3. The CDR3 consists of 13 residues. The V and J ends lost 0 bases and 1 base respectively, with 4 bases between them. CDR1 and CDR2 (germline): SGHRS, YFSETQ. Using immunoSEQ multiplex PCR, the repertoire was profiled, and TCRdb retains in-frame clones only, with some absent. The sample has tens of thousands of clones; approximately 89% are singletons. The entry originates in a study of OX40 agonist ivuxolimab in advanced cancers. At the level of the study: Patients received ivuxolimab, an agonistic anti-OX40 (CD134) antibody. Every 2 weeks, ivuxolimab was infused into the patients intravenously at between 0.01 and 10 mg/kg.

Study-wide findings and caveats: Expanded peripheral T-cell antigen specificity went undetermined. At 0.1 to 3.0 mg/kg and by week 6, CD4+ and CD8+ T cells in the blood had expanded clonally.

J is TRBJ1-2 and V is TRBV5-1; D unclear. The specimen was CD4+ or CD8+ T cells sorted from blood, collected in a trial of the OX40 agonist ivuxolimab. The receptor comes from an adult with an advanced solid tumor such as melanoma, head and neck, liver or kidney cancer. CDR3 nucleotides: TGCGCCAGCAGCTTGGGGGTTAACTATGGCTACACCTTC. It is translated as CASSLGVNYGYTF.